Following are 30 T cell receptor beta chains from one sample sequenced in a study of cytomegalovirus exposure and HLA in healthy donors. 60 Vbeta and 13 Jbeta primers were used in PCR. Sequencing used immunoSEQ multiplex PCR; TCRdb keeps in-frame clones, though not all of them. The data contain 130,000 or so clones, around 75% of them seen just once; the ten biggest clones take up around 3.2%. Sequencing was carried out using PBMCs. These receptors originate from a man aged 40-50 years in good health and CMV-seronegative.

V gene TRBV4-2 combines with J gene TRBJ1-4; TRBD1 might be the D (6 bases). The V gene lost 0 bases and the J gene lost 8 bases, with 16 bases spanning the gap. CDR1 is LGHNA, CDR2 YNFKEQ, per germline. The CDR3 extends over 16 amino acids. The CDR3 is CASSQEGNREQEKLFF. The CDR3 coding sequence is TGTGCCAGCAGCCAAGAAGGAAACAGGGAACAGGAAAAACTGTTTTTT.

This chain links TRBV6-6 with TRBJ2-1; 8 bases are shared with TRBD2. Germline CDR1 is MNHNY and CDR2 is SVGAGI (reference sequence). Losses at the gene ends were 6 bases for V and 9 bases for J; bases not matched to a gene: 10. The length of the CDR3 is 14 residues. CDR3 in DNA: TGTGCCAGCAGCCCCGGGACTAGTTCGGCTGAGCAGTTCTTC. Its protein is CASSPGTSSAEQFF.

The CDR3 DNA follows: TGTGCCAGCAGCTCGCCTCAGAACCAAGAGACCCAGTACTTC. Amino acid sequence: CASSSPQNQETQYF. This chain links TRBV5-4 with TRBJ2-5; D uncertain. This CDR3 has 14 amino acids. Germline CDR1 SGHNT, CDR2 YYREEE (reference sequence). Trimming removed 3 bases from V and 0 bases from J, with 9 bases in between.

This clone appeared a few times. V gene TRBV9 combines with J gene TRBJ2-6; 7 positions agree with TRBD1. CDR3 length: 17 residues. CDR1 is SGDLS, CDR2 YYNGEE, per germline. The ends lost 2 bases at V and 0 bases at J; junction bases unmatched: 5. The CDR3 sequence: CASSVKGQASGANVLTF. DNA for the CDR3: TGTGCCAGCAGCGTTAAAGGACAGGCCTCTGGGGCCAACGTCCTGACTTTC.

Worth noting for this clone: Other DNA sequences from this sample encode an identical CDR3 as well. The CDR3 reads CASSPDRDYGYTF. The CDR3 nucleotides read TGTGCCAGCAGCCCGGACAGGGACTATGGCTACACCTTC. The chain employs TRBV5-6 and TRBJ1-2; 8 bases are shared with TRBD1. The germline gives CDR1 SGHDT, CDR2 YYEEEE. This CDR3 has 13 residues. V gave up 4 bases and J gave up 3 bases; unmatched junction bases: 2.

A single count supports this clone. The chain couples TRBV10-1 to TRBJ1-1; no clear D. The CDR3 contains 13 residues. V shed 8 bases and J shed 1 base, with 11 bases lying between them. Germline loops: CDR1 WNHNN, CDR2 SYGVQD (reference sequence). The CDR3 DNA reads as TGCGCCAGCTCCCGAGGGCAGAACACTGAAGCTTTCTTT. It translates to CASSRGQNTEAFF.

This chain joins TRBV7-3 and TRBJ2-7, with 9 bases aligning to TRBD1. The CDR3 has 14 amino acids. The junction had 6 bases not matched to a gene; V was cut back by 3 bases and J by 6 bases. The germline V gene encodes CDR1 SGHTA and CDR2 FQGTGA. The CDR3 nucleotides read TGTGCCAGCAGCTTCGGGACAGGGAAAGGCGAGCAGTACTTC. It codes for CASSFGTGKGEQYF.

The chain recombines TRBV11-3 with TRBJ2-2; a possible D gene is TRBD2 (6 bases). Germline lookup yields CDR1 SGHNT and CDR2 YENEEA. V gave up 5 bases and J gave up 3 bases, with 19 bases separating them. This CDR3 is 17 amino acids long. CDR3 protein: CASSPTFRTTHTGELFF. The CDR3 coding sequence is TGTGCCAGCAGCCCGACATTCAGGACTACCCACACCGGGGAGCTGTTTTTT.

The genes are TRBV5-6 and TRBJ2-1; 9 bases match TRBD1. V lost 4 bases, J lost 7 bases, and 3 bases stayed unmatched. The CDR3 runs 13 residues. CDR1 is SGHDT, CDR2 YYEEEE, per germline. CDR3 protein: CASSGDRENEQFF. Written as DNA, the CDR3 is TGTGCCAGCAGCGGGGACAGGGAAAATGAGCAGTTCTTC.

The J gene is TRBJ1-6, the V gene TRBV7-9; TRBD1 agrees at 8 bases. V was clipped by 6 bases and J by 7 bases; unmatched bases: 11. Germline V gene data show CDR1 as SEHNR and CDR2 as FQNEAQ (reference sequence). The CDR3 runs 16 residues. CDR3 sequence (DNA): TGTGCCAGCAGTACCGGGACAGGTGGGCGGAATTCACCCCTCCACTTT. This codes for CASSTGTGGRNSPLHF.

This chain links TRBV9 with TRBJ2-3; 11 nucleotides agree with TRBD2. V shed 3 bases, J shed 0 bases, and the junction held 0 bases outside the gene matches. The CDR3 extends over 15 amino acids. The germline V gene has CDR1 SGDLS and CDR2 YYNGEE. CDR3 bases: TGTGCCAGCAGCGCTAGCGGGGGGAGCACAGATACGCAGTATTTT. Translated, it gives CASSASGGSTDTQYF. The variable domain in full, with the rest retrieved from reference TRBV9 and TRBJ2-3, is DSGVTQTPKHLITATGQRVTLRCSPRSGDLSVYWYQQSLDQGLQFLIQYYNGEERAKGNILERFSAQQFPDLHSELNLSSLELGDSALYFCASSASGGSTDTQYFGPGTRLTVL.

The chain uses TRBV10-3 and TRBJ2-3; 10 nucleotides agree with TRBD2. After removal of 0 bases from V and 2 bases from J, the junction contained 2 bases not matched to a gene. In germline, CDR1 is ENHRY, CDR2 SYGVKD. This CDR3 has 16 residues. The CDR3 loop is CAISESAGGITDTQYF. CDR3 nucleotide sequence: TGTGCCATCAGTGAGTCAGCGGGGGGGATCACAGATACGCAGTATTTT.

The CDR3 sequence is CASSQGPIEAFF. For the CDR3, the DNA is TGTGCCAGTTCACAGGGCCCAATTGAAGCTTTCTTT. The chain carries TRBV5-6 and TRBJ1-1, with D tentatively TRBD1 (6 bases). This CDR3 has 12 amino acids. The germline gives CDR1 SGHDT, CDR2 YYEEEE. V was cut by 8 bases and J by 7 bases, with 15 bases left in between.

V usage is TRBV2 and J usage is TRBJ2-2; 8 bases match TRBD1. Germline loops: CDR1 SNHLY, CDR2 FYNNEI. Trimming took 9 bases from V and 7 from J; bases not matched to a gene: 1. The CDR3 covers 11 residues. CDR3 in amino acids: CASTGGGELFF. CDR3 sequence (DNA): TGTGCCAGTACAGGGGGCGGGGAGCTGTTTTTT.

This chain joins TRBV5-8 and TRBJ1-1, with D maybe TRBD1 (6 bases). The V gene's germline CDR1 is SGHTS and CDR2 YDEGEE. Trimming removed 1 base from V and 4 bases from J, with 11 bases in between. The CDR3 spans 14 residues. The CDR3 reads CASSLTGMGTEAFF. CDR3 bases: TGTGCCAGCAGCTTGACAGGGATGGGCACTGAAGCTTTCTTT.

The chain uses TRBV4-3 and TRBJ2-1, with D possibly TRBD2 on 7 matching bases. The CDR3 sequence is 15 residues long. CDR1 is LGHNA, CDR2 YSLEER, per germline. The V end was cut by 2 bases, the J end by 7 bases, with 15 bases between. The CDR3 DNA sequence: TGCGCCAGCAGCCAAAGAGGGGGGGCTGGGAATGAGCAGTTCTTC. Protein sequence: CASSQRGGAGNEQFF.

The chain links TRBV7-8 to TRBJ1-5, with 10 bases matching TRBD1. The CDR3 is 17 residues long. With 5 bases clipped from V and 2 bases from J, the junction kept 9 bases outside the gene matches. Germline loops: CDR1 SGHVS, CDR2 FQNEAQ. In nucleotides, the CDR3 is TGTGCCAGCAGCCCGGGACAGGGGAGTATACGCAATCAGCCCCAGCATTTT. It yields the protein CASSPGQGSIRNQPQHF. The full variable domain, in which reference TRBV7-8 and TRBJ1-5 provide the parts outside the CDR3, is GAGVSQSPRYKVAKRGQDVALRCDPISGHVSLFWYQQALGQGPEFLTYFQNEAQLDKSGLPSDRFFAERPEGSVSTLKIQRTQQEDSAVYLCASSPGQGSIRNQPQHFGDGTRLSIL.

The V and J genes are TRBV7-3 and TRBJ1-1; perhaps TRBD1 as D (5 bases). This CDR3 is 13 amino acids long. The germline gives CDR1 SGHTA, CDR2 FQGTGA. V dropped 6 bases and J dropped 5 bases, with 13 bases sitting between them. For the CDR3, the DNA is TGTGCCAGCAGGCCTTCGGGGGGAACTGAAGCTTTCTTT. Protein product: CASRPSGGTEAFF.

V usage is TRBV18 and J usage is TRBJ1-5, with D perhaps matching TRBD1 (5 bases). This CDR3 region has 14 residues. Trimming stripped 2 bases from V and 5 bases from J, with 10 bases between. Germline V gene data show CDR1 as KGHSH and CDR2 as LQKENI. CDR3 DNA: TGTGCCAGCTCACCAGGGGGGTGGGATCAGCCCCAGCATTTT. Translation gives CASSPGGWDQPQHF.

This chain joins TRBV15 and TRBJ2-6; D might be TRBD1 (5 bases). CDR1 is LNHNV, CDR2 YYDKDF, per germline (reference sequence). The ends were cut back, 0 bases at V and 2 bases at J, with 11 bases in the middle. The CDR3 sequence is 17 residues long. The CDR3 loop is CATSREMGLTGANVLTF. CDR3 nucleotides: TGTGCCACCAGCAGAGAGATGGGGCTAACTGGGGCCAACGTCCTGACTTTC.

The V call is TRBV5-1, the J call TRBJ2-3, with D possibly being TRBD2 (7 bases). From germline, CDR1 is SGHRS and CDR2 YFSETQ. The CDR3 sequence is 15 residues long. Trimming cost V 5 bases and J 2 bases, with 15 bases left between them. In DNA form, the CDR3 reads TGCGCCAGCAGTGGGGGGGCAGGGATCACAGATACGCAGTATTTT. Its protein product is CASSGGAGITDTQYF.

The chain's CDR3 is CASSVLSGGASYNEQFF. In nucleotides, the CDR3 is TGTGCCAGCAGCGTACTCAGCGGGGGGGCCTCCTACAATGAGCAGTTCTTC. V gene TRBV9 combines with J gene TRBJ2-1, with 10 positions matching TRBD2. The CDR3 sequence is 17 residues long. The V segment lost 1 base and the J segment 0 bases; nucleotides outside the gene matches: 4. The V gene's germline CDR1 is SGDLS and CDR2 YYNGEE.

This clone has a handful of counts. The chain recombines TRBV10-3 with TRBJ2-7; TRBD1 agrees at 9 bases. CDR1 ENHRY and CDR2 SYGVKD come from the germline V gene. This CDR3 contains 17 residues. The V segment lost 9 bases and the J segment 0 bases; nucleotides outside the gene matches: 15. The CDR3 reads CAIGGTGSQKSSYEQYF. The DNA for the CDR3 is TGTGCCATAGGCGGGACAGGGTCTCAAAAGAGCTCCTACGAGCAGTACTTC.

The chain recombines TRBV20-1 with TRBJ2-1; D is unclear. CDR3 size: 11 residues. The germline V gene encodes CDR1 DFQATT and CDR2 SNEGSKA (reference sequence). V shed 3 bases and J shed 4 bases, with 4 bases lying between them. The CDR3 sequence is CSASLYNEQFF. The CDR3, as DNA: TGCAGTGCTAGCTTGTACAATGAGCAGTTCTTC.

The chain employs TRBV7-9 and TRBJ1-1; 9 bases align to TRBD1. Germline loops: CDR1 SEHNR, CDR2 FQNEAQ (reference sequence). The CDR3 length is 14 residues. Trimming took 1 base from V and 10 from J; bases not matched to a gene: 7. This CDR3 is CASSLGGQGLGAFF. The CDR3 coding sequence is TGTGCCAGCAGCTTAGGGGGACAGGGACTTGGAGCTTTCTTT.

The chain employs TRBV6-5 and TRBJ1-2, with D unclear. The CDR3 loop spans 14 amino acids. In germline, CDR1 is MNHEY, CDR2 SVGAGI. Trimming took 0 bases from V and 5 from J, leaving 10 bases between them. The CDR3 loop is CASSYSPAEYGYTF. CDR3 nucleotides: TGTGCCAGCAGTTACTCGCCCGCTGAGTATGGCTACACCTTC.

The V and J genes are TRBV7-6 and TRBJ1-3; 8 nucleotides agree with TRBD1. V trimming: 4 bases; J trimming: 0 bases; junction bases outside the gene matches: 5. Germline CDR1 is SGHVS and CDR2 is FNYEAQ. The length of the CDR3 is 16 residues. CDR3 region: CASSSGGAHSGNTIYF. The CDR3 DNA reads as TGTGCCAGCAGCTCAGGGGGCGCCCACTCTGGAAACACCATATATTTT.

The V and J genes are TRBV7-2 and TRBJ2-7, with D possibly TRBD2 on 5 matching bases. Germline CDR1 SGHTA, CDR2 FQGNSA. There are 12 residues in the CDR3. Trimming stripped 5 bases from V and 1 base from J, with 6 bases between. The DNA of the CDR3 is TGTGCCAGCAGCGAGGGATCCTACGAGCAGTACTTC. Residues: CASSEGSYEQYF.

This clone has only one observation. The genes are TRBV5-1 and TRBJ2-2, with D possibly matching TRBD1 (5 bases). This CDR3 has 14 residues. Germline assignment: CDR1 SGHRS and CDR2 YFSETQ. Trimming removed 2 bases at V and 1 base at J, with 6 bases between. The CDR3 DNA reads TGCGCCAGCAGCTTCACAGGGAACACCGGGGAGCTGTTTTTT. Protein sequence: CASSFTGNTGELFF.

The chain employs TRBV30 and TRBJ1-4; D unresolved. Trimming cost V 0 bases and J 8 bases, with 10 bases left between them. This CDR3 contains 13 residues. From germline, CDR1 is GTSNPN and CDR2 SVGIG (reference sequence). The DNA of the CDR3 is TGTGCCTGGAGTGTCCCAGGTTGGGAAAAACTGTTTTTT. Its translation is CAWSVPGWEKLFF.